What follows is one T cell receptor beta chain and its context. V lost 0 bases, J lost 6 bases, and 9 bases lay in between. The CDR3 loop spans 13 amino acids. The protocol was immunoSEQ multiplex PCR, while the TCRdb copy is restricted to in-frame clones and leaves out a portion. The profile shows tens of thousands of clones, 75% to 95% of them singletons. The sample is drawn from a study of OX40 agonist ivuxolimab in advanced cancers. The sequencing used CD4+ or CD8+ T cells sorted from blood, collected in a trial of the OX40 agonist ivuxolimab. The chain recombines TRBV23-1 with TRBJ2-7; D gene ambiguous. TRBV23-1 is sorted into the ORF group, with uncertain function. The sequence derives from an adult with an advanced solid tumor such as melanoma, head and neck, liver or kidney cancer. The CDR3 region is CASSQSPGSEQYF. DNA of the CDR3: TGCGCCAGCAGTCAATCACCCGGGTCCGAGCAGTACTTC.